One T cell receptor (beta chain) is described in this entry. The antigen it recognizes is unknown. One base away there is no much larger clone; base qualities are not given. The germline V gene yields SGHTA for CDR1 and FQGNSA for CDR2. The CDR3 sequence holds 12 residues, the cysteine and phenylalanine included. Only the CDR3 portion is preserved as DNA: 36 bases, with reading frame beginning at the first base. Genomic DNA was isolated from the sorted cells so that the TCRbeta CDR3 region could be sequenced. The immunoSEQ Assay was used for sequencing of TCRbeta CDR3 regions. TCRdb stores this immuneACCESS table with in-frame sequences only. Part of the clones is absent; in the studies checked, under half of the shortfall reflects unresolved V genes, and no reason is known for the rest. This sample gives about 110,000 clones in total; roughly 87% of them show up just once. The top ten clones comprise less than 0.3% of the sample.

The trial excluded patients who had a history of autoimmune disease or were on systemic immunosuppression. Peripheral blood for TCR sequencing was collected from all dose cohorts at baseline, on cycle 4 day 1, and on cycle 7 day 1. The samples were drawn from a first-in-human, open-label, multicenter phase I dose-escalation trial of ivuxolimab. Adults with locally advanced or metastatic melanoma, renal cell carcinoma, hepatocellular carcinoma or head and neck squamous cell carcinoma were enrolled in the trial. CD4+ and CD8+ T cells were sorted separately from peripheral blood before TCR sequencing. This record comes from a study of OX40 agonist ivuxolimab in advanced cancers. In the study overall: The costimulatory receptor OX40 (CD134) was targeted by ivuxolimab, a fully human IgG2 agonistic monoclonal antibody. Prior anti-PD-1, anti-PD-L1 or anti-CTLA-4 therapy was permitted, and less than 45% of dose-escalation patients had received checkpoint inhibitors. The paper covers the monotherapy dose-escalation part of the phase I ivuxolimab trial, which included N ≈ 50 patients. Of the approximately 50 dose-escalation patients, hepatocellular carcinoma was present in roughly 19, melanoma in around 15, renal cell carcinoma in 9 and head and neck cancer in 9. Intravenous ivuxolimab was administered to patients every 2 weeks at six dose levels: 0.01, 0.1, 0.3, 1.5, 3 and 10 mg/kg. Three dose-escalation patients achieved partial responses, one with hepatocellular carcinoma and two with cutaneous melanoma. In the dose-escalation cohort, 70% to 90% of patients were male, and the mean age was roughly 60 years with a range of about 20 to 80. Peripheral TCRbeta sequencing aimed to test whether ivuxolimab altered TCR sequence diversity and caused clonal T-cell expansion.

Points the paper makes about the study in general: Which antigens the clonally expanded peripheral T cells were specific for was not determined. In the 0.1-3.0 mg/kg groups, partial responders were among the patients with the lowest normalized peripheral clonal expansion, particularly in CD8+ T cells. After ivuxolimab, CD8+ T cells had more expanded clones than CD4+ T cells on average. Low levels of normalized T-cell clonal expansion were also seen in some patients who did not respond. Clonal expansion of both CD4+ and CD8+ blood T cells was observed from baseline to week 6 at doses 0.1 to 3.0 mg/kg.

The material sequenced was CD4+ or CD8+ T cells sorted from blood, taken in a trial of the OX40 agonist ivuxolimab. The receptor's source is an adult with an advanced solid tumor such as melanoma, head and neck, liver or kidney cancer. Rearrangement joined TRBV7-2 to TRBJ2-3; the D segment cannot be called with confidence. The nucleotides are TGTGCGGTGGGTCTAGGCGCAGATACGCAGTATTTT. The translation is CAVGLGADTQYF.